One sample yielded the 24 T cell receptor beta chains listed below, sequenced in a study of T cell responses to AZD1222 COVID-19 vaccine. Some clones are missing from TCRdb's copy, which holds only in-frame ones; the method was immunoSEQ multiplex PCR. The repertoire holds 130,000 to 150,000 clones, approximately 88% seen once, with approximately 3.1% in the top ten. Sequenced material: peripheral blood, taken on day 0 of MenACWY control vaccination. All receptors derive from an adult in good health.

This clone was seen just once. The chain employs TRBV19 and TRBJ1-2; D is unresolved. The CDR3 sequence is 13 residues long. Trimming took off 5 bases at V and 6 bases at J, with 13 bases between the two ends. In germline, CDR1 is LNHDA, CDR2 SQIVND (reference sequence). The CDR3 sequence is CASSAFGEDGYTF. As DNA, the CDR3 is TGTGCCAGTAGTGCGTTCGGGGAGGATGGCTACACCTTC.

This clone was counted between two and nine times. The CDR3 sequence: CSASLVDYEQYF. CDR3 DNA: TGCAGTGCTAGTCTAGTGGATTACGAGCAGTACTTC. The gene calls are TRBV20-1 and TRBJ2-7, with unresolved D. CDR3 size: 12 residues. Germline V CDR1 and CDR2: DFQATT, SNEGSKA (reference sequence). Trimming left V 3 bases short and J 4 bases short, with 10 bases between.

CDR3 bases: TGTGCCATCACCCGGACAGGGTACACTGAAGCTTTCTTT. It is translated as CAITRTGYTEAFF. The chain is built from TRBV10-3 and TRBJ1-1; 8 bases are a match to TRBD1. CDR3 size: 13 residues. The V segment lost 7 bases and the J segment 3 bases; nucleotides outside the gene matches: 4. Germline CDR1 reads ENHRY; CDR2 reads SYGVKD.

In its sample, this clone was seen once. The chain joins TRBV6-2 or TRBV6-3 to TRBJ2-1; TRBD2 agrees at 11 bases. After removal of 8 bases from V and 10 bases from J, the junction contained 28 bases not matched to a gene. This CDR3 region has 20 residues. Germline CDR1 is MNHEY and CDR2 is SVGEGT. CDR3 loop: CASGLTAPTSGVKAGWEQFF. The CDR3 DNA follows: TGTGCCAGCGGCCTCACAGCCCCGACTAGCGGGGTGAAGGCGGGATGGGAGCAGTTCTTC.

The sample holds one count of this clone. This chain uses TRBV30 with TRBJ2-1; D is unresolved. Per the germline V gene, CDR1 is GTSNPN and CDR2 is SVGIG (reference sequence). The V and J ends lost 4 bases and 0 bases respectively, with 13 bases between them. The CDR3 totals 15 residues. The CDR3 nucleotides read TGTGCCTGGACGGCTAAGGGTTTCTCCTACAATGAGCAGTTCTTC. Translation: CAWTAKGFSYNEQFF.

The V gene is TRBV6-2 or TRBV6-3, the J gene TRBJ2-1; D is possibly TRBD1 or TRBD2 (5 bases each). Deletions cut 8 bases from V and 10 bases from J, with 18 bases between. The CDR3 consists of 13 residues. In germline, CDR1 is MNHEY, CDR2 SVGEGT. CDR3 amino acids: CASRLSGPYEQFF. DNA for the CDR3: TGTGCCAGCCGCCTCTCGGGGCCCTACGAGCAGTTCTTC.

The chain links TRBV5-6 to TRBJ1-5; maybe TRBD1 (6 bases). The V end lost 1 base, the J end lost 6 bases, and 14 bases lay between the germline ends. Germline V gene lookup returns CDR1 SGHDT and CDR2 YYEEEE. The CDR3 runs to 15 residues. The CDR3 sequence is CASSLFTFRGQPQHF. The CDR3 coding sequence is TGTGCCAGCAGCTTGTTCACGTTCAGGGGTCAGCCCCAGCATTTT.

The chain couples TRBV28 to TRBJ2-5; 9 nucleotides align to TRBD1. V was pared by 4 bases and J by 4 bases, with 7 bases of the junction left unmatched. The CDR3 is 15 residues long. Germline CDR1 MDHEN, CDR2 SYDVKM. The CDR3 loop reads CASSSQGASLETQYF. DNA for the CDR3: TGTGCCAGCAGTTCACAGGGGGCGAGTCTAGAGACCCAGTACTTC. The whole variable domain, remainder taken from reference TRBV28 and TRBJ2-5, is DVKVTQSSRYLVKRTGEKVFLECVQDMDHENMFWYRQDPGLGLRLIYFSYDVKMKEKGDIPEGYSVSREKKERFSLILESASTNQTSMYLCASSSQGASLETQYFGPGTRLLVL.

The CDR3 nucleotides read TGTGCCAGCAGTTACTCATGGGGGGCAAATGGCTACACCTTC. Amino acids: CASSYSWGANGYTF. This sequence joins TRBV6-5 and TRBJ1-2, with a possible D match to TRBD1 (6 bases). The V gene's germline CDR1 is MNHEY and CDR2 SVGAGI. Deletions cut 0 bases from V and 6 bases from J, with 11 bases between. This CDR3 is built from 14 residues.

The chain carries TRBV7-3 and TRBJ1-4, with no clear D. The CDR3 length is 15 residues. The germline V gene has CDR1 SGHTA and CDR2 FQGTGA. Trimming shortened V by 1 base and J by 4 bases, and 10 bases separated the two germline ends. CDR3 sequence: CASSLKGSLNEKLFF. DNA for the CDR3: TGTGCCAGCAGCTTAAAGGGCAGTCTTAATGAAAAACTGTTTTTT.

The chain employs TRBV27 and TRBJ2-7; 8 bases agree with TRBD2. In germline, CDR1 is MNHEY, CDR2 SMNVEV (reference sequence). CDR3 size: 16 residues. Trimming cost V 6 bases and J 5 bases; bases outside gene matches: 15. CDR3 DNA sequence: TGTGCCAGCAGCCTTAACCCAGCGGGAGTAAGAAACGAGCAGTACTTC. It codes for CASSLNPAGVRNEQYF.

This sequence joins TRBV12-3 or TRBV12-4 and TRBJ1-4; 8 bases map to TRBD1. This CDR3 has 13 amino acids. The V segment lost 7 bases and the J segment 7 bases; nucleotides outside the gene matches: 5. In DNA form, the CDR3 reads TGTGCCAGCAACATACAGGGGGGTGAAAAACTGTTTTTT. Translated, it gives CASNIQGGEKLFF.

This clone was detected a few times. The J gene is TRBJ2-1, the V gene TRBV3-1 (or the pseudogene TRBV3-2), with D perhaps assigned TRBD1 or TRBD2 (5 bases each). Germline CDR1 and CDR2: LGHDT and YNNKEL (reference sequence). This CDR3 has 14 residues. The V end lost 4 bases, the J end lost 5 bases, and 12 bases lay between the germline ends. DNA for the CDR3: TGTGCCAGCAGCCGACGGCAGGGACACAATGAGCAGTTCTTC. Protein sequence: CASSRRQGHNEQFF.

The genes are TRBV11-3 and TRBJ1-1; D gene ambiguous. V dropped 0 bases and J dropped 0 bases, with 2 bases sitting between them. This CDR3 spans 13 amino acids. Germline V lookup: CDR1 SGHNT, CDR2 YENEEA. CDR3 in DNA: TGTGCCAGCAGCTTAGAACTGAACACTGAAGCTTTCTTT. It codes for CASSLELNTEAFF.

The chain links TRBV2 to TRBJ1-1; D gene ambiguous. Trimming took off 6 bases at V and 8 bases at J, with 10 bases between the two ends. CDR1 SNHLY and CDR2 FYNNEI come from the germline V gene. CDR3 length: 11 residues. CDR3 DNA: TGTGCCAGCAGCGTGTTGGGGGAAGCTTTCTTT. This translates into CASSVLGEAFF.

This clone is categorized as medium-sized. This CDR3 is CASSEALGQGSTEAFF. For the CDR3, the DNA is TGTGCCAGCAGTGAAGCGTTAGGACAGGGGTCTACTGAAGCTTTCTTT. V gene TRBV6-1 combines with J gene TRBJ1-1; 9 positions match TRBD1. Germline V gene sequence: CDR1 MNHNS, CDR2 SASEGT. The CDR3 sequence is 16 residues long. V shed 0 bases, J shed 5 bases, and the junction held 7 bases outside the gene matches.

This chain uses TRBV12-5 with TRBJ2-5; a weak D match, TRBD1 (5 bases). With 5 bases removed from V and 5 bases from J, the gap between germline ends came to 15 bases. Germline CDR1 and CDR2: LGHNT and FRNRAP. The CDR3 is 14 amino acids. The CDR3 DNA follows: TGTGCTAGTGGTCATACCAGGGCTGGGGAGACCCAGTACTTC. As protein: CASGHTRAGETQYF.

The V call is TRBV5-1, the J call TRBJ1-5; the D is unclear. The germline V gene has CDR1 SGHRS and CDR2 YFSETQ. This CDR3 contains 13 residues. Deletions cut 0 bases from V and 5 bases from J, with 6 bases between. The CDR3 reads CASSLAEDQPQHF. The CDR3 DNA reads as TGCGCCAGCAGCTTGGCCGAGGATCAGCCCCAGCATTTT.

The chain combines TRBV2 with TRBJ1-5; TRBD1 matches 8 bases. CDR1 is SNHLY and CDR2 is FYNNEI in the germline V gene. The length of the CDR3 is 16 residues. The V gene end was trimmed by 9 bases and the J gene end by 3 bases; junction bases not matched to a gene: 13. The CDR3 region has the DNA TGTGCCAGGGGGACCGGGGGGGACAGGCTCAATCAGCCCCAGCATTTT. Protein sequence: CARGTGGDRLNQPQHF.

The gene calls are TRBV5-1 and TRBJ2-5, with 7 positions matching TRBD2. With 4 bases clipped from V and 2 bases from J, the junction kept 8 bases outside the gene matches. The germline V gene has CDR1 SGHRS and CDR2 YFSETQ. The CDR3 sequence is 15 residues long. CDR3 nucleotides: TGCGCCAGCAGCAGTCAGATGGGGGGGCAAGAGACCCAGTACTTC. Protein: CASSSQMGGQETQYF.

V and J are TRBV5-5 and TRBJ2-7; 10 bases map to TRBD1. Unmatched junction bases numbered 6, after V lost 2 bases and J lost 4 bases. This CDR3 region has 15 residues. Germline V gene lookup returns CDR1 SGHKS and CDR2 YYEKEE (reference sequence). CDR3: CASSLGWTGGYEQYF. The CDR3 coding sequence is TGTGCCAGCAGCTTAGGTTGGACAGGGGGTTACGAGCAGTACTTC. Looking up the rest from reference TRBV5-5 and TRBJ2-7 gives the full variable domain: DAGVTQSPTHLIKTRGQQVTLRCSPISGHKSVSWYQQVLGQGPQFIFQYYEKEERGRGNFPDRFSARQFPNYSSELNVNALLLGDSALYLCASSLGWTGGYEQYFGPGTRLTVT.

This clone was detected only a few times. The genes are TRBV7-2 and TRBJ2-7; 7 bases line up with TRBD2. The CDR3 has 14 amino acids. Germline V gene sequence: CDR1 SGHTA, CDR2 FQGNSA. The V segment lost 2 bases and the J segment 5 bases; nucleotides outside the gene matches: 6. The DNA of the CDR3 is TGTGCCAGCAGCTTATACAGCGGGGAGGACGAGCAGTACTTC. It specifies CASSLYSGEDEQYF.

The CDR3 sequence: CAGARRTEAFF. CDR3 nucleotide sequence: TGTGCAGGGGCGAGACGCACTGAAGCTTTCTTT. The chain recombines TRBV11-2 with TRBJ1-1, with D possibly TRBD1 on 5 matching bases. Germline lookup yields CDR1 SGHAT and CDR2 FQNNGV. The CDR3 extends over 11 amino acids.

This clone is a singleton in its sample. This chain uses TRBV15 with TRBJ2-1, with 11 bases identical to TRBD2. This CDR3 has 15 residues. V trimming: 3 bases; J trimming: 5 bases; junction bases outside the gene matches: 3. Germline values: CDR1 LNHNV, CDR2 YYDKDF (reference sequence). The CDR3 spells CATSRVAGGNNEQFF. The CDR3 region has the DNA TGTGCCACCAGCAGGGTAGCGGGAGGGAACAATGAGCAGTTCTTC.